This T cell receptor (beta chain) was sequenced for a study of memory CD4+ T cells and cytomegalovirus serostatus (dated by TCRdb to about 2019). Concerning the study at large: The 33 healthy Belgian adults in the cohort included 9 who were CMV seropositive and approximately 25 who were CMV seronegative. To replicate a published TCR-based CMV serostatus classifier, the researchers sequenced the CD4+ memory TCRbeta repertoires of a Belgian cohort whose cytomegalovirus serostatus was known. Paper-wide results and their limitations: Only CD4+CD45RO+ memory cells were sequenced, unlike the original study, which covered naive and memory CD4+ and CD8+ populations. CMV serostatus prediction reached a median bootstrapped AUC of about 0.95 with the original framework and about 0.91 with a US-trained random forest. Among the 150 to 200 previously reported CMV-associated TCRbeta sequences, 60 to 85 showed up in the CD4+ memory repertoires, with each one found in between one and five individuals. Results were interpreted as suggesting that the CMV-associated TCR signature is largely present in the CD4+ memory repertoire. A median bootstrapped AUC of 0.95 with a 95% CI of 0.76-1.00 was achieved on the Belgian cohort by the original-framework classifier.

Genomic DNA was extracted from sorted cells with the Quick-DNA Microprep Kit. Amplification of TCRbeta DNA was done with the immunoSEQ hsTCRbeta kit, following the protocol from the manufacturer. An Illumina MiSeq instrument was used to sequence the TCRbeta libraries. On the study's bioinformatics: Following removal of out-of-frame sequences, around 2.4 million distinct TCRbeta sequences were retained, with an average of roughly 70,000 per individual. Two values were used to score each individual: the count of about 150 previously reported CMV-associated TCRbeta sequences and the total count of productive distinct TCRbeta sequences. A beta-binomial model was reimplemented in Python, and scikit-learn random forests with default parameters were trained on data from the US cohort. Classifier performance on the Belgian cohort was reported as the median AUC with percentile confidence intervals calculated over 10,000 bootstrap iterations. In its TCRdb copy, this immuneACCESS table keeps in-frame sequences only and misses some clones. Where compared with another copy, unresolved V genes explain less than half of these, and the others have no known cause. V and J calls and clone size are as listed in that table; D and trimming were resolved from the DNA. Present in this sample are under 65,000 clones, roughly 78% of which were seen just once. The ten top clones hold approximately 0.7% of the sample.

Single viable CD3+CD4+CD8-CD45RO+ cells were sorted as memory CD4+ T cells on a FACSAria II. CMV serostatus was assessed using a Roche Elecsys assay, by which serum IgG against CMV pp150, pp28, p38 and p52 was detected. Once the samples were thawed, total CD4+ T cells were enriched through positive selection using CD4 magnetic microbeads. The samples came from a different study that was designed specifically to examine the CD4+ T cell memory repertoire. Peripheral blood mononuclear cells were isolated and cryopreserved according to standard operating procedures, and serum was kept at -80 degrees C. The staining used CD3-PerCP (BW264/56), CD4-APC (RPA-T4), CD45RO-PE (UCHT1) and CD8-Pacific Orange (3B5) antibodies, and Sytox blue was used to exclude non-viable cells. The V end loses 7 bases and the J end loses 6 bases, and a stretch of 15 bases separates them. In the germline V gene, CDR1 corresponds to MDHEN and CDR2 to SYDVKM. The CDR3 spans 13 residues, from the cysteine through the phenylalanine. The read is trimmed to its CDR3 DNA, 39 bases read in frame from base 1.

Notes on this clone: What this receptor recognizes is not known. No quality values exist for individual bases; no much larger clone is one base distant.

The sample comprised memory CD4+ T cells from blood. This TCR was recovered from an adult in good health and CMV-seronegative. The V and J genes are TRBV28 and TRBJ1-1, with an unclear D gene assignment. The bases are TGTGCCAGCATTCCGATCGCAAGCTCTGAAGCTTTCTTT. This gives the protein CASIPIASSEAFF.